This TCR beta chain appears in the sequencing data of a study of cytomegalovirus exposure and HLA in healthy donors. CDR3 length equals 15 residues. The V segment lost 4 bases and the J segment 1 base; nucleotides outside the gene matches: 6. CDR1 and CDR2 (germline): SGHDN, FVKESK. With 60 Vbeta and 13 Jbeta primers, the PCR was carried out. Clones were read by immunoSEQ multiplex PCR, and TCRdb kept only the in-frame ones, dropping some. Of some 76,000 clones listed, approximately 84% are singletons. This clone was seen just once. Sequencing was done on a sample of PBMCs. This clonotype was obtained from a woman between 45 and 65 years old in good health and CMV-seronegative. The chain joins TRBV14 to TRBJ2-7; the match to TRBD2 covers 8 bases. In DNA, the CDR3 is TGTGCCAGCAGCCCCCCGGGACTAGGATCCTACGAGCAGTACTTC. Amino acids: CASSPPGLGSYEQYF.